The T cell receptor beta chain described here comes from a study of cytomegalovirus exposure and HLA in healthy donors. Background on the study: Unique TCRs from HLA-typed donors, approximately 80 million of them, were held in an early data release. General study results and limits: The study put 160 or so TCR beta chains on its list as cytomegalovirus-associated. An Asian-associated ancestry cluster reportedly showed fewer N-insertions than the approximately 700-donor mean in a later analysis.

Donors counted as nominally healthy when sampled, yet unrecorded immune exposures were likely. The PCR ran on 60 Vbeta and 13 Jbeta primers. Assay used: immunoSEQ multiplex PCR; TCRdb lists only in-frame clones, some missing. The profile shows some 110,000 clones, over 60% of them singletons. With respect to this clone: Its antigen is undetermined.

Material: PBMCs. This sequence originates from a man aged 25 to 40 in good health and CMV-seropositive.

This chain's CDR3 is CASGKKEAGYGYTF. The DNA of the CDR3 is TGTGCCAGTGGTAAAAAGGAAGCGGGCTATGGCTACACCTTC. This chain connects TRBV28 to TRBJ1-2; D is ambiguous. This CDR3 spans 14 amino acids. CDR1 MDHEN and CDR2 SYDVKM come from the germline V gene. The V gene lost 9 bases and the J gene lost 4 bases, with 18 bases spanning the gap.